These 25 T cell receptor beta chains came from one sample sequenced in a study of monozygotic twins with inflammatory bowel disease. For each CDR3 protein, TCRdb gives one entry from its re-call of the 5' RACE reads, without DNA. Reported are 420,000 or so distinct CDR3 sequences; the ten largest clones contain around 2.5%. The sequenced sample consisted of blood. All receptors derive from a human donor with ulcerative colitis or Crohn's disease, or a healthy co-twin of an affected twin (not recorded which).

This chain links TRBV5-1 with TRBJ2-3; the D call of TRBD1 rests on TCRdb alone, since no DNA is present to check it. CDR3 length: 13 amino acids. Germline CDR1 is SGHRS and CDR2 is YFSETQ. This chain's CDR3 is CASNPGVTDTQYF.

The V and J genes are TRBV19 and TRBJ2-5; the D call of TRBD1 rests on TCRdb alone, since no DNA is present to check it. The CDR3 has 15 amino acids. Germline values: CDR1 LNHDA, CDR2 SQIVND (reference sequence). CDR3 amino acids: CASRARDRIQETQYF. Combining the CDR3 with reference TRBV19 and TRBJ2-5 gives the whole variable domain DGGITQSPKYLFRKEGQNVTLSCEQNLNHDAMYWYRQDPGQGLRLIYYSQIVNDFQKGDIAEGYSVSREKKESFPLTVTSAQKNPTAFYLCASRARDRIQETQYFGPGTRLLVL.

The chain carries TRBV24-1 and TRBJ2-1. The CDR3 runs to 13 residues. The germline gives CDR1 KGHDR, CDR2 SFDVKD. The CDR3 here is CATSDLNFNEQFF.

CDR3 sequence: CASSDSRVLGAGELFF. The V call is TRBV10-2, the J call TRBJ2-2; TCRdb reports TRBD1, a call that lacks DNA to check it against. Germline V gives CDR1 WSHSY, CDR2 SAAADI. CDR3 length: 16 amino acids.

The chain joins TRBV7-2 to TRBJ2-1; lacking DNA, the TRBD2 call made by TCRdb goes unchecked. The CDR3 totals 17 residues. Germline V gives CDR1 SGHTA, CDR2 FQGNSA. The CDR3 is CASSRGPGTSSYNEQFF.

The chain employs TRBV6-1 and TRBJ2-1; TCRdb proposes TRBD1, but this gene call is untestable without DNA. Germline values: CDR1 MNHNS, CDR2 SASEGT. The CDR3 covers 13 residues. This CDR3 reads CASTRDIYNEQFF.

This chain uses TRBV6-1 with TRBJ1-1; the TCRdb D gene call, TRBD1, has no DNA to confirm it. The CDR3 totals 14 residues. Germline assignment: CDR1 MNHNS and CDR2 SASEGT. CDR3 residues: CASRNRGLGTEAFF.

The gene calls are TRBV20-1 and TRBJ2-5; the D call of TRBD2 rests on TCRdb alone, since no DNA is present to check it. CDR1 DFQATT and CDR2 SNEGSKA come from the germline V gene (reference sequence). This CDR3 is built from 13 residues. The CDR3 sequence is CSAPGLAEETQYF.

The chain is built from TRBV5-5 and TRBJ2-3. CDR3 length: 15 amino acids. CDR1 and CDR2 (germline): SGHKS, YYEKEE (reference sequence). CDR3: CASSWQGDGTDTQYF.

The chain recombines TRBV10-3 with TRBJ2-7; TCRdb outputs TRBD2, but without DNA this stays unchecked. The CDR3 runs to 15 residues. Germline CDR1 and CDR2: ENHRY and SYGVKD. The CDR3 sequence is CAISFGLAGSYEQYF.

V is TRBV20-1 and J is TRBJ2-3; no DNA is available, so the TRBD2 call from TCRdb remains unchecked. Looked up from germline, CDR1 is DFQATT and CDR2 is SNEGSKA (reference sequence). This CDR3 comprises 15 residues. Here the CDR3 reads CSASSPSGNTDTQYF.

The gene calls are TRBV9 and TRBJ2-3. Looked up from germline, CDR1 is SGDLS and CDR2 is YYNGEE. The CDR3 has 15 residues. CDR3 region: CASSATQPSTDTQYF.

The chain has TRBV20-1 and TRBJ2-5; TCRdb returns TRBD2, unconfirmable since there is no DNA. The CDR3 extends over 15 amino acids. Germline-derived CDR1 and CDR2 are DFQATT and SNEGSKA (reference sequence). CDR3 region: CSASASGGARETQYF.

CDR3 in amino acids: CASSFISLAGMQYF. The genes are TRBV28 and TRBJ2-7; the D call from TCRdb, TRBD2, cannot be confirmed without DNA. The CDR3 loop spans 14 amino acids. CDR1 and CDR2 (germline): MDHEN, SYDVKM.

The chain uses TRBV6-1 and TRBJ2-5; TCRdb calls TRBD1, which cannot be checked without DNA. The germline CDR1 and CDR2 sequences are MNHNS and SASEGT. The CDR3 covers 14 residues. The CDR3 protein is CATSPTRRGETQYF.

The chain is built from TRBV6-2 or TRBV6-3 and TRBJ2-6; TCRdb's D call, TRBD1, is unchecked because there is no DNA. This CDR3 comprises 18 residues. Germline V CDR1 and CDR2: MNHEY, SVGEGT. Here the CDR3 reads CASSPISGGGSGANVLTF.

The chain uses TRBV24-1 and TRBJ2-1; TCRdb names TRBD1, which stays unverified in the absence of DNA. The length of the CDR3 is 14 residues. Germline CDR1 is KGHDR and CDR2 is SFDVKD. CDR3 protein: CATSDPSRPKVQFF.

V is TRBV5-1 and J is TRBJ2-5; TCRdb outputs TRBD1, but without DNA this stays unchecked. The CDR3 runs 13 residues. Germline V gene sequence: CDR1 SGHRS, CDR2 YFSETQ. This chain's CDR3 is CASSLGQRETQYF.

CDR3: CASSLRGSMNTEAFF. The V call is TRBV12-3 or TRBV12-4, the J call TRBJ1-1; TCRdb's D call of TRBD1 is untestable without DNA. The CDR3 contains 15 residues.

V and J are TRBV29-1 and TRBJ1-2. The CDR3 loop spans 14 amino acids. Per the germline V gene, CDR1 is SQVTM and CDR2 is ANQGSEA. The CDR3 is CSVEGLAGLYGYTF. The whole variable domain, filled in from reference TRBV29-1 and TRBJ1-2, reads SAVISQKPSRDICQRGTSLTIQCQVDSQVTMMFWYRQQPGQSLTLIATANQGSEATYESGFVIDKFPISRPNLTFSTLTVSNMSPEDSSIYLCSVEGLAGLYGYTFGSGTRLTVV.

The rearrangement joins TRBV6-2 or TRBV6-3 to TRBJ2-7; TCRdb's D call, TRBD1, is unchecked because there is no DNA. The CDR3 consists of 18 residues. The germline gives CDR1 MNHEY, CDR2 SVGEGT. CDR3 in amino acids: CASSYSTVWDRGRDEQYF.

The J gene is TRBJ2-4, the V gene TRBV28; TCRdb's assignment of TRBD1 cannot be checked, as there is no DNA. Germline V gene sequence: CDR1 MDHEN, CDR2 SYDVKM. CDR3 length equals 15 residues. Here the CDR3 reads CASSLDRVAKNIQYF. Together with reference TRBV28 and TRBJ2-4, the CDR3 gives the full variable domain: DVKVTQSSRYLVKRTGEKVFLECVQDMDHENMFWYRQDPGLGLRLIYFSYDVKMKEKGDIPEGYSVSREKKERFSLILESASTNQTSMYLCASSLDRVAKNIQYFGAGTRLSVL.

The V and J genes are TRBV27 and TRBJ2-1; TCRdb's D gene call, TRBD2, goes unchecked for lack of DNA. There are 15 residues in the CDR3. Germline V gene data show CDR1 as MNHEY and CDR2 as SMNVEV (reference sequence). The CDR3 region is CASSLGSEGYDEQFF.

This chain links TRBV5-1 with TRBJ2-1; TCRdb picks TRBD1, but there is no DNA to check that call. The CDR3 spans 15 residues. The germline V gene encodes CDR1 SGHRS and CDR2 YFSETQ. CDR3 sequence: CASFSGLMGYNEQFF. The whole variable domain, remainder taken from reference TRBV5-1 and TRBJ2-1, is KAGVTQTPRYLIKTRGQQVTLSCSPISGHRSVSWYQQTPGQGLQFLFEYFSETQRNKGNFPGRFSGRQFSNSRSEMNVSTLELGDSALYLCASFSGLMGYNEQFFGPGTRLTVL.

This chain connects TRBV20-1 to TRBJ1-4. Germline-derived CDR1 and CDR2 are DFQATT and SNEGSKA (reference sequence). CDR3 size: 14 residues. CDR3 sequence: CSARDGGTGEKLFF.